The clone carrying this T cell receptor beta chain was picked up a small number of times. Graft tissue processing released intraepithelial and lamina propria lymphocytes. Between the trimmed V and J ends, which lost 6 bases and 10 bases, there was a span of 19 bases. In germline, CDR1 is MNHEY, CDR2 SVGAGI. The CDR3 extends over 14 amino acids. Some clones are missing from TCRdb's copy, which holds only in-frame ones; the method was immunoSEQ multiplex PCR. The data show about 16,000 clones, 75% to 90% seen once. The source of the sample is a study of graft-versus-host responses after intestinal transplantation.

The material was ileum tissue, obtained roughly 3.5 months after intestinal transplant. The chain has TRBV6-5 and TRBJ2-1; D is unclear. The clonotype originates from a human patient who received an intestinal transplant, so some T cells may come from the graft donor. The CDR3 is CASSQTMGWAEQFF. The CDR3 DNA sequence: TGTGCCAGCAGCCAAACAATGGGGTGGGCGGAGCAGTTCTTC.